The clone carrying this T cell receptor beta chain was seen a few times. V lost 5 bases, J lost 8 bases, and 4 bases stayed unmatched. The CDR3 covers 12 residues. From germline, CDR1 is SGHVS and CDR2 FQNEAQ. The data stem from a study of blood T cell repertoires in COVID-19. Libraries were prepared by immunoSEQ multiplex PCR; TCRdb keeps only in-frame clonotypes and omits some of them. The profile shows 110,000 to 150,000 clones, approximately 87% of them singletons. The source material was peripheral blood. V usage is TRBV7-8 and J usage is TRBJ1-2; 8 positions agree with TRBD1. The source of this sequence is a human donor in a cohort sampled during active COVID-19. The DNA for the CDR3 is TGTGCCAGCAGCCCGCAGGGGGCGGGCTACACCTTC. It translates to CASSPQGAGYTF.